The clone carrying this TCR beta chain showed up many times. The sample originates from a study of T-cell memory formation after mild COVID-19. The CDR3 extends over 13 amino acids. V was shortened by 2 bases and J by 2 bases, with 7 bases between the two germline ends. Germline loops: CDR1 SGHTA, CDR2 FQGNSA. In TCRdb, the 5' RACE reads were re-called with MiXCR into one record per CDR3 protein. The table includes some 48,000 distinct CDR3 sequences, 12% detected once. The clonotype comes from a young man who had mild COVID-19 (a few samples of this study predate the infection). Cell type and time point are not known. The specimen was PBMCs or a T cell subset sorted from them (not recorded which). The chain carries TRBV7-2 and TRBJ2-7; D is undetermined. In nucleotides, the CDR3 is TGTGCCAGCAGCTTACAGATAGCCTACGAGCAGTACTTC. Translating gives CASSLQIAYEQYF.